This T cell receptor beta chain came from a study of blood T cell repertoires in COVID-19. Looking at the study overall: T cells, B-cell-depleted T cells, or PBMCs provided the cDNA or gDNA that served as material.

Two negative PCRs, clearance, or symptom resolution had been documented for recovered Cohort 3 donors. This CDR3 spans 15 amino acids. The germline V gene encodes CDR1 SNHLY and CDR2 FYNNEI. V shed 5 bases and J 4 bases; nucleotides not matched to a gene: 9. Original analysis: The authors estimated nucleated cell counts from reference gene primer amplification. Profiled with immunoSEQ multiplex PCR; TCRdb holds only in-frame clones, not every one. The V and J calls and the clone size are those of that table, but D and trimming were determined from the DNA. Of under 200,000 clones in the sample, approximately 91% were seen once.

The rearrangement links TRBV2 to TRBJ2-5; 8 bases line up with TRBD1. Sequenced material: PBMCs or T cells enriched from blood (not recorded which). The TCR was taken from a woman aged 18 to 35 who had recovered from COVID-19. Here the CDR3 reads CASSRQTDRGETQYF. The CDR3 DNA reads TGTGCCAGCAGTCGCCAAACTGACAGGGGAGAGACCCAGTACTTC.